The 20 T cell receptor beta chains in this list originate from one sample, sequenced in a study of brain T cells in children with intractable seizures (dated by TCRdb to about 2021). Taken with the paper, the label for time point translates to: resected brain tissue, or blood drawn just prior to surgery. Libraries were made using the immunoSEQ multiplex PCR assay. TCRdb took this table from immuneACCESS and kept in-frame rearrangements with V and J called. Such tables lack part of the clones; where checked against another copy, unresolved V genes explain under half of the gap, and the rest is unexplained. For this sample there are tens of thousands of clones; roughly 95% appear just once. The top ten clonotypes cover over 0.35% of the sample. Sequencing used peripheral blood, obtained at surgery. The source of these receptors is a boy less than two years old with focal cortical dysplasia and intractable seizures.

The CDR3 region has the DNA TGTGCCAGCAACAATGGGGGTTTGGGCTATGGCTACACCTTC. Protein sequence: CASNNGGLGYGYTF. The rearrangement uses TRBV2 and TRBJ1-2; tentative D call: TRBD1 (5 bases). The V gene's germline CDR1 is SNHLY and CDR2 FYNNEI. The CDR3 loop spans 14 amino acids. Trimming shortened V by 7 bases and J by 4 bases, and 16 bases separated the two germline ends.

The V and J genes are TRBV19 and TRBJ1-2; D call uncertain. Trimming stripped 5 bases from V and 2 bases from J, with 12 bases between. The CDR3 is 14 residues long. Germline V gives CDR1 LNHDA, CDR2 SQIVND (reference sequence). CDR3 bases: TGTGCCAGTAGTCCCTCCGCCGGGAACTATGGCTACACCTTC. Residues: CASSPSAGNYGYTF.

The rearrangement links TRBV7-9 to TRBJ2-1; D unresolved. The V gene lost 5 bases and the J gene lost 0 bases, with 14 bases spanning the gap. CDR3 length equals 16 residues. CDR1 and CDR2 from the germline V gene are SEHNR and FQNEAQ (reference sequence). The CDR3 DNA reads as TGTGCCAGCAGCCCCGGTGGTACCAACTCCTACAATGAGCAGTTCTTC. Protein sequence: CASSPGGTNSYNEQFF.

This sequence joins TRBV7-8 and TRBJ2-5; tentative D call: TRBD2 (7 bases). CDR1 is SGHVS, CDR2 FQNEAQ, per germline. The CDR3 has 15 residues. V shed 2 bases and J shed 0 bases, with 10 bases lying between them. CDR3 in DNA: TGTGCCAGCAGCTTAAGAGGGGGGGACCAAGAGACCCAGTACTTC. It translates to CASSLRGGDQETQYF. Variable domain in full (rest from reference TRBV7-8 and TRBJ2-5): GAGVSQSPRYKVAKRGQDVALRCDPISGHVSLFWYQQALGQGPEFLTYFQNEAQLDKSGLPSDRFFAERPEGSVSTLKIQRTQQEDSAVYLCASSLRGGDQETQYFGPGTRLLVL.

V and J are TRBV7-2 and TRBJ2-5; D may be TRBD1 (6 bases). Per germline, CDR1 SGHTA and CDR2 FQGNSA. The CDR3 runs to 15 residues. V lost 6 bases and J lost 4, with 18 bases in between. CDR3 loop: CASSQPPLGGETQYF. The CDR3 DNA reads TGTGCCAGCAGTCAACCCCCACTAGGGGGAGAGACCCAGTACTTC.

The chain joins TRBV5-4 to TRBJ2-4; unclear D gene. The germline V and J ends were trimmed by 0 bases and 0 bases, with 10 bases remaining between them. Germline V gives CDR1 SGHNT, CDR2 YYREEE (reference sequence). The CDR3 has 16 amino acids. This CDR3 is CASSLDGGLAKNIQYF. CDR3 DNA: TGTGCCAGCAGCTTGGACGGCGGTCTAGCCAAAAACATTCAGTACTTC.

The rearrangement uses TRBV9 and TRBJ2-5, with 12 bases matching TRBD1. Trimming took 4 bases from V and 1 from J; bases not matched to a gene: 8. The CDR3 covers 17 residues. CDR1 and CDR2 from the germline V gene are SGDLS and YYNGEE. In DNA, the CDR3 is TGTGCCAGCAGCCTCCGGGACAGGGGGCGGGTCCAAGAGACCCAGTACTTC. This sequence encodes CASSLRDRGRVQETQYF.

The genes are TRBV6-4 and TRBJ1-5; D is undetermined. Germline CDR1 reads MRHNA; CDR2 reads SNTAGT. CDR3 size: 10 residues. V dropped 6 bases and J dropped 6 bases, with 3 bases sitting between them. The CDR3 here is CASRGQPQHF. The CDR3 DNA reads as TGTGCCAGCAGGGGTCAGCCCCAGCATTTT.

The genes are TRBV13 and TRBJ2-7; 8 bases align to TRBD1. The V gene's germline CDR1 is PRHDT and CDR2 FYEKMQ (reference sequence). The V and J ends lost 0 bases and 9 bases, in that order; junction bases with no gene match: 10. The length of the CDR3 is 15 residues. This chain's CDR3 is CASSLGTGGRSWQYF. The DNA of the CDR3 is TGTGCCAGCAGCTTAGGTACAGGGGGGCGCTCGTGGCAGTACTTC.

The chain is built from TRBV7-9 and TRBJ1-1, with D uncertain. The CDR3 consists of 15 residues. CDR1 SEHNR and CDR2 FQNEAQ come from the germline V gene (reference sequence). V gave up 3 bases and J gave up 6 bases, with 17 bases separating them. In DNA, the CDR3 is TGTGCCAGCAGCTTGGAGTGGACGGGGTTCTCTGAAGCTTTCTTT. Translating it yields CASSLEWTGFSEAFF.

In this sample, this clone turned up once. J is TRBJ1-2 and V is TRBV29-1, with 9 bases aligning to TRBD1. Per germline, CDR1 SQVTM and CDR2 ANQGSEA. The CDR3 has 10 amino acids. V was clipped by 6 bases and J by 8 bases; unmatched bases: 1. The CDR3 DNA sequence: TGCAGCGTGACAGGGGGAGGCTACACCTTC. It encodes CSVTGGGYTF.

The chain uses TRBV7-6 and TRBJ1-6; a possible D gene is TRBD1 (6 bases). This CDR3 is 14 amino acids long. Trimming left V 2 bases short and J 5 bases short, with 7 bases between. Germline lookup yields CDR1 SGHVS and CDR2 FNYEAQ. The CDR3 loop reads CASSLTGNNSPLHF. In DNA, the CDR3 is TGTGCCAGCAGCTTAACAGGGAATAATTCACCCCTCCACTTT.

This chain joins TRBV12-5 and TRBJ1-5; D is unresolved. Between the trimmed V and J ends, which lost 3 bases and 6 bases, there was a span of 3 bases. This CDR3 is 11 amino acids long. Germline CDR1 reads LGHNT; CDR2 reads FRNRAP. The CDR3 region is CASGFLQPQHF. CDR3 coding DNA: TGTGCTAGTGGTTTCCTTCAGCCCCAGCATTTT.

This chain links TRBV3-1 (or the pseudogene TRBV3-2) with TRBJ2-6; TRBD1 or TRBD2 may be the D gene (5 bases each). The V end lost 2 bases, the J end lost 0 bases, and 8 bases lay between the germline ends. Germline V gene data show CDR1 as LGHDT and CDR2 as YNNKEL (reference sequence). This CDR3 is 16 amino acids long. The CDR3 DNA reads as TGTGCCAGCAGCCAATGGGGGAGCTCTGGGGCCAACGTCCTGACTTTC. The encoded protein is CASSQWGSSGANVLTF.

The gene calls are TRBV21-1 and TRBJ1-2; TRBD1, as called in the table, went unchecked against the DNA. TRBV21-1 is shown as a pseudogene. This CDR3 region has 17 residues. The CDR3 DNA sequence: TGTGCCAGCAGCAAAGGAAGTGCGTGCAGGGCTAACTATGGCTACACCTTC. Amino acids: CASSKGSACRANYGYTF.

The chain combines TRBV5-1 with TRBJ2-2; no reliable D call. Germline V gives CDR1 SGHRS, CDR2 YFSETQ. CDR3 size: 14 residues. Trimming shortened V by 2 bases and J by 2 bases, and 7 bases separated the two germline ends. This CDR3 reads CASSFNSNTGELFF. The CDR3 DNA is TGCGCCAGCAGCTTTAACTCCAACACCGGGGAGCTGTTTTTT.

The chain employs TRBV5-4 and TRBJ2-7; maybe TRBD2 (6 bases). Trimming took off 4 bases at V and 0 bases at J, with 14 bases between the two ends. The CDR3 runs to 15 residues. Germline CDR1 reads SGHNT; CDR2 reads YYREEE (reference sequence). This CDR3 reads CASSQEAGPSYEQYF. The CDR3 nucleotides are TGTGCCAGCAGCCAAGAAGCGGGTCCCTCCTACGAGCAGTACTTC.

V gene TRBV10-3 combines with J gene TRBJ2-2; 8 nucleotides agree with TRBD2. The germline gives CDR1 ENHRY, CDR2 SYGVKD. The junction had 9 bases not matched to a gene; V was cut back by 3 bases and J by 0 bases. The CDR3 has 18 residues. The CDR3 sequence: CAISDVPLAASNTGELFF. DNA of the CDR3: TGTGCCATCAGTGATGTCCCACTAGCGGCCTCGAACACCGGGGAGCTGTTTTTT.

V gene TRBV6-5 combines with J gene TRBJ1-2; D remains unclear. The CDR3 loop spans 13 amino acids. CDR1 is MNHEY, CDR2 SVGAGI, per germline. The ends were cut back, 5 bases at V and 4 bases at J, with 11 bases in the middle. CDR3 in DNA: TGTGCCAGCAGTAACCGGGATTCCTATGGCTACACCTTC. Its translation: CASSNRDSYGYTF.

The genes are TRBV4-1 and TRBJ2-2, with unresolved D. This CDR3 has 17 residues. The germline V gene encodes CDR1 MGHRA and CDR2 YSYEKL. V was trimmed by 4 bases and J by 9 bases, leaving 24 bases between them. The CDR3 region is CASSPPQHSAWSRELFF. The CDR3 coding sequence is TGCGCCAGCAGCCCCCCCCAACACAGTGCTTGGAGCAGGGAGCTGTTTTTT.